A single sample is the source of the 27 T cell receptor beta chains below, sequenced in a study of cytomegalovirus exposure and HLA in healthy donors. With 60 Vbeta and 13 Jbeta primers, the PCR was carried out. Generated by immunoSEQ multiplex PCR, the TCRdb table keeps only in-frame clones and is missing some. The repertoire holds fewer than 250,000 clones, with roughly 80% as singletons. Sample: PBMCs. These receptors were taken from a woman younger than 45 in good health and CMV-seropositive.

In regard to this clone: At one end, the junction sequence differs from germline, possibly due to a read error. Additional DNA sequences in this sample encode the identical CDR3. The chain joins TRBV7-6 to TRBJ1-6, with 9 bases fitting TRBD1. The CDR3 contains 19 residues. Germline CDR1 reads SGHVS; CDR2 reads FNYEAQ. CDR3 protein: CASSLGIPGQGSYNSPLHF. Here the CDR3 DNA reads TGTGCCAGCAGCTTAGGGATCCCGGGACAGGGCTCATATAATTCGCCCCTCCACTTT.

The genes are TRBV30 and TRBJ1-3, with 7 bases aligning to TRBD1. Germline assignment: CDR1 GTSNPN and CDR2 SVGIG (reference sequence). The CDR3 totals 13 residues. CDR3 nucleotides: TGTGCTTTTACGAGGGGGCCTGGAAACACCATATATTTT. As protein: CAFTRGPGNTIYF.

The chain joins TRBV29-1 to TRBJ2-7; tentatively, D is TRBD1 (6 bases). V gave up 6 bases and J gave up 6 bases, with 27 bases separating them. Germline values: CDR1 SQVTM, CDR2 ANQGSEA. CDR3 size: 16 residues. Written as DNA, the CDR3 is TGCAGCGTGGGGACGTACAGGGTTGGGAATATGGGCGAGCAGTACTTC. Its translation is CSVGTYRVGNMGEQYF.

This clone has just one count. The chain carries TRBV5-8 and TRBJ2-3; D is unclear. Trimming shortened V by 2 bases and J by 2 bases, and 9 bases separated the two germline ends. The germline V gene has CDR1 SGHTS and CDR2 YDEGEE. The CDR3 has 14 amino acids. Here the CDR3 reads CASSFGGATDTQYF. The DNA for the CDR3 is TGTGCCAGCAGCTTTGGTGGAGCCACAGATACGCAGTATTTT. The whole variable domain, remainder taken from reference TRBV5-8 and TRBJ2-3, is EAGVTQSPTHLIKTRGQQATLRCSPISGHTSVYWYQQALGLGLQFLLWYDEGEERNRGNFPPRFSGRQFPNYSSELNVNALELEDSALYLCASSFGGATDTQYFGPGTRLTVL.

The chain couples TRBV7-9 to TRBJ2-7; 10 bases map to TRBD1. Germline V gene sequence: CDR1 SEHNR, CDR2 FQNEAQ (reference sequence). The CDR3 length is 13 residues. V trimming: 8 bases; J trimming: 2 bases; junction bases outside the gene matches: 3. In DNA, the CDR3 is TGTGCCAGCTCCGGGACAGGGGCCTACGAGCAGTACTTC. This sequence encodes CASSGTGAYEQYF.

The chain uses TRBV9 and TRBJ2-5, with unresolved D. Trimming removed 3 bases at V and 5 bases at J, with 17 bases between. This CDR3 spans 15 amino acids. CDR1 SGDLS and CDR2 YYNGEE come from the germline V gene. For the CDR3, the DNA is TGTGCCAGCAGCGCCGAATCCACCGGTCGGGAGACCCAGTACTTC. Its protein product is CASSAESTGRETQYF.

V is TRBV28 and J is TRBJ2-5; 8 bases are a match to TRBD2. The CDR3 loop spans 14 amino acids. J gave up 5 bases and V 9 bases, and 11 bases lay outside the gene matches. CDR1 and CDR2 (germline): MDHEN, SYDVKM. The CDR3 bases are TGTGCCAGTTTGCCGGGGGGGCGGTATGAGACCCAGTACTTC. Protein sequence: CASLPGGRYETQYF.

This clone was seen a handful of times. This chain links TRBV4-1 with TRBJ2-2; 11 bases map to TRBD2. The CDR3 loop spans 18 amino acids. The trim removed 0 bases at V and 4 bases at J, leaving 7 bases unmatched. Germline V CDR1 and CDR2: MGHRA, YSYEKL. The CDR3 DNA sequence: TGCGCCAGCAGCCAAGATCGACTAGCGGGAAGTCCCACCGGGGAGCTGTTTTTT. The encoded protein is CASSQDRLAGSPTGELFF.

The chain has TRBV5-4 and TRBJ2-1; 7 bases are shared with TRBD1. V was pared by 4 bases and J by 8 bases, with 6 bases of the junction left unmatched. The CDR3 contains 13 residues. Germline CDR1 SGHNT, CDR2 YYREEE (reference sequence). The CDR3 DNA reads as TGTGCCAGCAGCCTGGACAGGTGGTATGAGCAGTTCTTC. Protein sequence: CASSLDRWYEQFF.

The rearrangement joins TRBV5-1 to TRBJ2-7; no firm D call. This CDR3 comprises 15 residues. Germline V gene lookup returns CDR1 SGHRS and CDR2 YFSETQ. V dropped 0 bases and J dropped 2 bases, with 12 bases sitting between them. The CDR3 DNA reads TGCGCCAGCAGCTTGGCCGGTCAGGCCCCCTACGAGCAGTACTTC. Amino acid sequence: CASSLAGQAPYEQYF.

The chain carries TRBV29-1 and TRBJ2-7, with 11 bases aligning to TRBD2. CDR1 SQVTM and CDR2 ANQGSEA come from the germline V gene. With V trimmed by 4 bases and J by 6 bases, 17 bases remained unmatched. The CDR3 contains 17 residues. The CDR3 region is CSVGGVAGGRRESEQYF. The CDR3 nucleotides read TGCAGCGTTGGGGGAGTAGCGGGAGGGCGGCGAGAGAGCGAGCAGTACTTC.

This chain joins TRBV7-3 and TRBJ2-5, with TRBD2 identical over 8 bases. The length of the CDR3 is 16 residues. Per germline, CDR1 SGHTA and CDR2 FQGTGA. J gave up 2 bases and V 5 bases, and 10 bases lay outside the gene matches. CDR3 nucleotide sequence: TGTGCCAGCAGCCTGCACGGCGGGGGGTTTCAAGAGACCCAGTACTTC. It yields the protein CASSLHGGGFQETQYF.

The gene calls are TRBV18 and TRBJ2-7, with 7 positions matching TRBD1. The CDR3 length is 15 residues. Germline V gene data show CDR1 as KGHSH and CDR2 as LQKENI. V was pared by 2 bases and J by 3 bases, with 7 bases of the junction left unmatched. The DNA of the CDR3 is TGTGCCAGCTCACCAGGGAACAGGGGTATCTACGAGCAGTACTTC. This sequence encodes CASSPGNRGIYEQYF.

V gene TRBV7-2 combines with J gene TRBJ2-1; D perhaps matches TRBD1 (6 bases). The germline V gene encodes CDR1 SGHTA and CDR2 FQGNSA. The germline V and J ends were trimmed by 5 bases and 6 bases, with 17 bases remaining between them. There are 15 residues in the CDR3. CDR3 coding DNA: TGTGCCAGCAGCGAAAACAGGGATTTTGGCAATGAGCAGTTCTTC. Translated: CASSENRDFGNEQFF.

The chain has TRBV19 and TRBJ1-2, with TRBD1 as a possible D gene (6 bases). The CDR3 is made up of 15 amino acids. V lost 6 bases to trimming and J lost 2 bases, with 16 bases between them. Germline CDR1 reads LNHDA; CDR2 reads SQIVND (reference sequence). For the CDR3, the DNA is TGTGCCAGTAGCTTGGGGGCTGAAAGGAACTATGGCTACACCTTC. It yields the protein CASSLGAERNYGYTF.

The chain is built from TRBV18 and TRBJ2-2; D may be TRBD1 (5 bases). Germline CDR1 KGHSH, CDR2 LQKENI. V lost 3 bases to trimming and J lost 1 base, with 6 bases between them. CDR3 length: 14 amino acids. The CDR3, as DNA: TGTGCCAGCTCACCCGGACAGAACACCGGGGAGCTGTTTTTT. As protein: CASSPGQNTGELFF. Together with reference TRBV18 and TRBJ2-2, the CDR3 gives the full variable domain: NAGVMQNPRHLVRRRGQEARLRCSPMKGHSHVYWYRQLPEEGLKFMVYLQKENIIDESGMPKERFSAEFPKEGPSILRIQQVVRGDSAAYFCASSPGQNTGELFFGEGSRLTVL.

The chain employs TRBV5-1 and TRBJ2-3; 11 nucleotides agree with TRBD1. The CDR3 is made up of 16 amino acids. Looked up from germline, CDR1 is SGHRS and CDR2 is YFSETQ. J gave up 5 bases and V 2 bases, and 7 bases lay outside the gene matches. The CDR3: CASSLQPGQGEDTQYF. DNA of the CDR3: TGCGCCAGCAGCTTACAGCCGGGACAGGGGGAAGATACGCAGTATTTT. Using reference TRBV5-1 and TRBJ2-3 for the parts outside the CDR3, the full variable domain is KAGVTQTPRYLIKTRGQQVTLSCSPISGHRSVSWYQQTPGQGLQFLFEYFSETQRNKGNFPGRFSGRQFSNSRSEMNVSTLELGDSALYLCASSLQPGQGEDTQYFGPGTRLTVL.

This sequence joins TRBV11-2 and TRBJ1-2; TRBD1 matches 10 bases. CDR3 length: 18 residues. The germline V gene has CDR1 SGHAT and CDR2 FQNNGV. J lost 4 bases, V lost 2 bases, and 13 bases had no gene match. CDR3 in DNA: TGTGCCAGCAGCTTACGAGCGAGGCCGGGACAGGGGTTCTATGGCTACACCTTC. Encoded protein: CASSLRARPGQGFYGYTF.

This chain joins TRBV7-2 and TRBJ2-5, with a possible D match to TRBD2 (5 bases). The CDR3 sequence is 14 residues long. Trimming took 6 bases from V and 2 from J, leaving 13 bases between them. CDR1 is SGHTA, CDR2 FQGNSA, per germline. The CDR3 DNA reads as TGTGCCAGCAGACCAGCGGTTTTACAAGAGACCCAGTACTTC. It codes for CASRPAVLQETQYF.

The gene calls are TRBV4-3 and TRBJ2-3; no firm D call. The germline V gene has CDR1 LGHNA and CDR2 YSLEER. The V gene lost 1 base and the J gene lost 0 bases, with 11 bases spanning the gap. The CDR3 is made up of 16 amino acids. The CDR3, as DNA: TGCGCCAGCAGCCAAGTAATGGGCACTAGCACAGATACGCAGTATTTT. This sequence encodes CASSQVMGTSTDTQYF.

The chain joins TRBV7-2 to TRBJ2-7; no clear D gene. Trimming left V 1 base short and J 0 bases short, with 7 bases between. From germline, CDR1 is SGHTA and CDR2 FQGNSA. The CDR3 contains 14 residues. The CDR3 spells CASSLERSSYEQYF. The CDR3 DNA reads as TGTGCCAGCAGCTTAGAACGGAGCTCCTACGAGCAGTACTTC.

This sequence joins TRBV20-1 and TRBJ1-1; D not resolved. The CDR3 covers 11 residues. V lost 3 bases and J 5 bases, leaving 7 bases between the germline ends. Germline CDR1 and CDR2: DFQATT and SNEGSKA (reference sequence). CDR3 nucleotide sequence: TGCAGTGCTAGTGGGCAGACTGAAGCTTTCTTT. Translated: CSASGQTEAFF.

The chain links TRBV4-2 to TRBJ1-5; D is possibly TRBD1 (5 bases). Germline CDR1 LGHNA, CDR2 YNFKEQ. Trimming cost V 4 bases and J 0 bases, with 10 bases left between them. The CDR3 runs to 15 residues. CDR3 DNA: TGTGCCAGCAGCCCGGGGGGTTATAGCAATCAGCCCCAGCATTTT. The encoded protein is CASSPGGYSNQPQHF.

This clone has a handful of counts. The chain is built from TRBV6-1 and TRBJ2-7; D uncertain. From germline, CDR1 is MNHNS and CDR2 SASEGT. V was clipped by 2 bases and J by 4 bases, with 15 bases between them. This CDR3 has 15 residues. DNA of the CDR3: TGTGCCAGCAGTGAAAGTGTGGCGGTCAGATACGAGCAGTACTTC. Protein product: CASSESVAVRYEQYF.

Written as DNA, the CDR3 is TGTGCCACCAGCAGAGACCGGGGTTCCTATGGCTACACCTTC. Translation gives CATSRDRGSYGYTF. The chain uses TRBV15 and TRBJ1-2; D remains unclear. The CDR3 runs to 14 residues. Trimming left V 0 bases short and J 4 bases short, with 9 bases between. Germline V gives CDR1 LNHNV, CDR2 YYDKDF (reference sequence).

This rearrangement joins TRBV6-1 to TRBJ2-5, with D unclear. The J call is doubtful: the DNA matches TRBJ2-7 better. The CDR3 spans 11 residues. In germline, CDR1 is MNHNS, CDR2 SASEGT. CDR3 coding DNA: TGTGCCAGCAGTGAGCCGCACGAGCAGTACTTC. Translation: CASSEPHEQYF.

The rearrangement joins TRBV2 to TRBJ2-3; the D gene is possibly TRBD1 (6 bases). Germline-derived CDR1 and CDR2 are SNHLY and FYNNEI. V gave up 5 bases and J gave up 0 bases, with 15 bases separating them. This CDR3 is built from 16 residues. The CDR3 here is CASSFEQGYSTDTQYF. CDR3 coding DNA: TGTGCCAGCAGTTTCGAACAGGGATATAGCACAGATACGCAGTATTTT.